This is a list of T cell receptor beta chains from one sample in a study of cytomegalovirus exposure and HLA in healthy donors. The table came from immunoSEQ multiplex PCR; TCRdb's copy has only in-frame clones and leaves some out. The table records about 130,000 clones, around 83% of them present only once. Input material: PBMCs. All receptors derive from a girl between 2 and 10 years old in good health and CMV-seronegative. Both conserved end residues are trimmed from each CDR3.

TRBV9,TRBJ1-1,ASSVGGGREAF
TRBV2,TRBJ2-5,ASSDLGDQETQY
TRBV2,TRBJ2-3,ASSGLAGGLDTQY
TRBV14,TRBJ2-1,ASSFTGLDEQF
TRBV27,TRBJ2-7,ASSLMGTDPYEQY
TRBV7-6,TRBJ2-2,ASSSSGRANTGELF
TRBV27,TRBJ2-7,ASRPTGTGGYEQY
TRBV19,TRBJ1-1,ASSIPTGATEAF
TRBV6-5,TRBJ1-2,ASSYDRGRGYT
TRBV7-9,TRBJ2-1,ASSFYSFEQF
TRBV28,TRBJ2-1,ASSFMSSVPMNEQF
TRBV19,TRBJ2-7,ASSKTGYEQY
TRBV6-5,TRBJ2-5,ASSRTVNQETQY
TRBV7-2,TRBJ1-3,ASSVRDTSGNTIY
TRBV9,TRBJ2-4,ASSSQGAGEGKNIQY
TRBV13,TRBJ2-1,ASSLVGLAGVEQF
TRBV6-1,TRBJ2-7,ASASRYYEQY
TRBV5-6,TRBJ1-4,ASSYARGIVYEKLF
TRBV28,TRBJ1-2,ATRPRGAHGYT
TRBV6-1,TRBJ2-7,ASSPRTASSYEQY